This TCR beta chain was observed in a study of early T cells in non-severe SARS-CoV-2 infection. Whole-study context: Chains stayed unpaired after sequencing of bulk RNA from unsorted whole blood.

The CDR3 spans 20 residues. The J segment lost 1 base and the V segment lost 3 bases, leaving 19 bases of the junction unmatched. The table lists this clonotype with many counts. Its antigen is not known. Study observations and caveats: The study's VDJdb matching favored anti-spike CD8 responses and missed private and CD4 specificities.

Each CDR3 protein gets one entry after TCRdb re-called the 5' RACE reads with MiXCR. Of 57,000 or so distinct CDR3 sequences in the sample, approximately 5.6% were seen once. The chain is built from TRBV12-3 or TRBV12-4 and TRBJ2-3, with 7 bases that match TRBD2. Sequences were obtained from whole blood. This clonotype originated in an adult who was a healthcare worker with PCR-confirmed SARS-CoV-2 infection or an uninfected control (not recorded which). The CDR3 nucleotides read TGTGCCAGCAGTTTCTTTGTTGCTAGCGGAAACCGGAGGGGCACAGATACGCAGTATTTT. It encodes CASSFFVASGNRRGTDTQYF.